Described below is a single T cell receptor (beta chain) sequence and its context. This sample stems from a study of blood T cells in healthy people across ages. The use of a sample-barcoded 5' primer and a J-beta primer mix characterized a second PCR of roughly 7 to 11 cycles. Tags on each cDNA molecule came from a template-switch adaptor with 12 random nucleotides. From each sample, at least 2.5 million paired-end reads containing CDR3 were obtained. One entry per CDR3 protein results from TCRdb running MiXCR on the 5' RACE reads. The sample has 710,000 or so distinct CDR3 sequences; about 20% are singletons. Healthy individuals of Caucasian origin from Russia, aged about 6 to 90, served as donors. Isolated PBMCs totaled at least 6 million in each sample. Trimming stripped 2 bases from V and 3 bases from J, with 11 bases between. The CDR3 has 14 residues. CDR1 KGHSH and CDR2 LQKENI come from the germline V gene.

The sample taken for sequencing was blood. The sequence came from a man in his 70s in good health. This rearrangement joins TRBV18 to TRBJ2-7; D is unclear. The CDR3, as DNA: TGTGCCAGCTCACCAATACGGTCGGGCTACGAGCAGTACTTC. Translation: CASSPIRSGYEQYF.